The clone carrying this T cell receptor beta chain was seen a handful of times. The data belong to a study of blood T cell repertoires in COVID-19. Across the study: There were acute and convalescent COVID-19 samples, and they came from the United States, Italy and Spain.

TCRdb's table, derived via immunoSEQ multiplex PCR, lists solely in-frame clones and lacks some. The table shows hundreds of thousands of clones, with approximately 80% occurring only once. The CDR3 contains 13 residues. Trimming removed 6 bases from V and 6 bases from J, with 14 bases in between. Germline V lookup: CDR1 SGHTA, CDR2 FQGNSA. The chain couples TRBV7-2 to TRBJ1-1, with D maybe TRBD1 (5 bases). Material: peripheral blood. The clonotype comes from an elderly woman with COVID-19, enrolled during active disease. The CDR3 sequence: CASSLDLGAEAFF. The CDR3 coding sequence is TGTGCCAGCAGTTTGGACCTAGGGGCTGAAGCTTTCTTT.